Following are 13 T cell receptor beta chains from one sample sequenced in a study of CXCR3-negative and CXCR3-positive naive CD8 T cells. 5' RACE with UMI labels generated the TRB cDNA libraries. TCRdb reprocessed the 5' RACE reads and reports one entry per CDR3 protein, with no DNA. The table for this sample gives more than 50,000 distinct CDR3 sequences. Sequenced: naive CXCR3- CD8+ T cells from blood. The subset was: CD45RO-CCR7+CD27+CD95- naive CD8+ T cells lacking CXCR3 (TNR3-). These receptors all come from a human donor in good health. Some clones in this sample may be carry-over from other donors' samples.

The CDR3 reads CASSSTWGPVTGELFF. The chain has TRBV27 and TRBJ2-2. Germline V gene sequence: CDR1 MNHEY, CDR2 SMNVEV (reference sequence). The CDR3 length is 16 residues.

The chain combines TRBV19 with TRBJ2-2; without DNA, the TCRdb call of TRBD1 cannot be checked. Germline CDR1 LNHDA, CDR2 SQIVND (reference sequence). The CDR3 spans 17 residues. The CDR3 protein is CASSIPPAGIGTGELFF.

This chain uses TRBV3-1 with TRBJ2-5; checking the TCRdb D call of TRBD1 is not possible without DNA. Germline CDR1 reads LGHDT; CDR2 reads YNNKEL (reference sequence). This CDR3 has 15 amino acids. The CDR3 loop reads CASSQDLQGPKTQYF.

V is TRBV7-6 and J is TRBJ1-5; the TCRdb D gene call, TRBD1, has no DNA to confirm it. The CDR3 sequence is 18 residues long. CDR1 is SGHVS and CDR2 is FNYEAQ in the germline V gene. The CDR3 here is CASSLRQGSAISNQPQHF.

The CDR3 here is CSVFLARDYEAFF. The V and J genes are TRBV29-1 and TRBJ1-1. The CDR3 has 13 residues. Germline loops: CDR1 SQVTM, CDR2 ANQGSEA.

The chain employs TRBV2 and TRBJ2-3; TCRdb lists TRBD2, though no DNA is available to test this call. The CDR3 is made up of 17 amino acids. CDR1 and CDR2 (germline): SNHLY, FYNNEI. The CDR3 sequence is CASSEKGLAGNTDTQYF.

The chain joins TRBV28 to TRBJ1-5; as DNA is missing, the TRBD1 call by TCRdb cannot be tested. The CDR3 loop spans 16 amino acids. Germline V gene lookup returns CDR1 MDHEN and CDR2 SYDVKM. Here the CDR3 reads CASIRITDRDDQPQHF.

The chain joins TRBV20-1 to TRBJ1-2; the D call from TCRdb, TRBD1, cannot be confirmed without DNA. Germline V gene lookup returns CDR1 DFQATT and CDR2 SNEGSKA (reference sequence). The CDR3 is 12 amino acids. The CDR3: CSAKTGNYGYTF.

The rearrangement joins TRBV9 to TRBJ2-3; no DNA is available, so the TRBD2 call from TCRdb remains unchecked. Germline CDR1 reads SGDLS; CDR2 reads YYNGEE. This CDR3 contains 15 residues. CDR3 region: CASSAGLADTDTQYF.

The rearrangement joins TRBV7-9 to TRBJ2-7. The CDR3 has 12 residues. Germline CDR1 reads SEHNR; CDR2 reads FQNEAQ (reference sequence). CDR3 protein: CASSLQGNEQYF.

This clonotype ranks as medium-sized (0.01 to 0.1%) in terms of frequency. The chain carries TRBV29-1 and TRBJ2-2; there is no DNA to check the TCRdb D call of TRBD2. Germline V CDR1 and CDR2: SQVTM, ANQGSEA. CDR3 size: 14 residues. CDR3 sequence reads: CSVQSGGGAGELFF.

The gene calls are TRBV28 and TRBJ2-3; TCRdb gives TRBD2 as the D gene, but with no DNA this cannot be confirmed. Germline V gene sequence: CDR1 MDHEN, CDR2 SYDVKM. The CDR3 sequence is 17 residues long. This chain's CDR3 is CASSFGLAGVSADTQYF. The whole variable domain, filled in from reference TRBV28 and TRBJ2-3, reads DVKVTQSSRYLVKRTGEKVFLECVQDMDHENMFWYRQDPGLGLRLIYFSYDVKMKEKGDIPEGYSVSREKKERFSLILESASTNQTSMYLCASSFGLAGVSADTQYFGPGTRLTVL.

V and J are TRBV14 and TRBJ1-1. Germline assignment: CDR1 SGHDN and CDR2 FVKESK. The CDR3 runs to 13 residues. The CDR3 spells CASSQGHPARAFF.